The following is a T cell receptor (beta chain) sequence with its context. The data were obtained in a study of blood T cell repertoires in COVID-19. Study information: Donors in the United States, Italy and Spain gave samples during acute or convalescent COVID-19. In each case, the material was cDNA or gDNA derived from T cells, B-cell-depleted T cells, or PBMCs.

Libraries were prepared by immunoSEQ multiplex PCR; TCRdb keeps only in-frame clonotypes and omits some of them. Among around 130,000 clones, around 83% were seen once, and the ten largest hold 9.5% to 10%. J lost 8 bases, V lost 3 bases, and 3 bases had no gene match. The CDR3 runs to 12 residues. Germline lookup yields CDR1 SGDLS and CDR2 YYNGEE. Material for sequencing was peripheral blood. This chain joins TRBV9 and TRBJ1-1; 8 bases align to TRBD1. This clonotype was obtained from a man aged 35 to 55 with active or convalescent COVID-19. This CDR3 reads CASSDQGAEAFF. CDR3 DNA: TGTGCCAGCAGCGACCAGGGGGCGGAAGCTTTCTTT.